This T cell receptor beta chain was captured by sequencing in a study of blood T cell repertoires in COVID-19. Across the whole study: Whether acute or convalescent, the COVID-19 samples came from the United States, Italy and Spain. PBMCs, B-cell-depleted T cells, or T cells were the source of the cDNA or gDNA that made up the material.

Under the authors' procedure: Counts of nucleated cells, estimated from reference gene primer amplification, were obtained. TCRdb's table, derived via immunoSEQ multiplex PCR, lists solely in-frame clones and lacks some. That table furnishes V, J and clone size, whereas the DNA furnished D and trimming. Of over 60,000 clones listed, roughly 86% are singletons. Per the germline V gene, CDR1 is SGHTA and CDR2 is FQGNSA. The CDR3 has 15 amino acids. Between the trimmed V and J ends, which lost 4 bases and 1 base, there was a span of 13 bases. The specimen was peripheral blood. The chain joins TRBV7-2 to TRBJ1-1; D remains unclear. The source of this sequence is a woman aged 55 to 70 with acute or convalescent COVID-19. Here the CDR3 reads CASSYGGAANTEAFF. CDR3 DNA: TGTGCCAGCAGCTATGGCGGAGCGGCGAACACTGAAGCTTTCTTT.